This TCR beta chain was identified in a study of pediatric ulcerative colitis. Rectal tissue came from one to two pinch biopsies taken at colonoscopy. V lost 10 bases, J lost 10 bases, and 22 bases lay in between. The germline V gene encodes CDR1 ENHRY and CDR2 SYGVKD. The CDR3 spans 14 residues. The study's findings and limits: Clonal expansions reduced rectal repertoire diversity in acute severe colitis. Ulcerative colitis patients shared more blood-rectal clones than controls.

This clone was recorded a few times. The antigen is undetermined. Produced via immunoSEQ multiplex PCR; TCRdb's table is partial and in-frame only. The sample consists of about 37,000 clones, roughly 82% of them appearing once. This receptor was taken from a boy between 10 and 17 years old with severe ulcerative colitis. The sequenced sample consisted of gut tissue. This chain links TRBV10-3 with TRBJ1-4; D is unresolved. Here the CDR3 DNA reads TGTGCCACCTCGCTAGGGAGCGAGTCAGGAAAACTGTTTTTT. Its protein is CATSLGSESGKLFF.